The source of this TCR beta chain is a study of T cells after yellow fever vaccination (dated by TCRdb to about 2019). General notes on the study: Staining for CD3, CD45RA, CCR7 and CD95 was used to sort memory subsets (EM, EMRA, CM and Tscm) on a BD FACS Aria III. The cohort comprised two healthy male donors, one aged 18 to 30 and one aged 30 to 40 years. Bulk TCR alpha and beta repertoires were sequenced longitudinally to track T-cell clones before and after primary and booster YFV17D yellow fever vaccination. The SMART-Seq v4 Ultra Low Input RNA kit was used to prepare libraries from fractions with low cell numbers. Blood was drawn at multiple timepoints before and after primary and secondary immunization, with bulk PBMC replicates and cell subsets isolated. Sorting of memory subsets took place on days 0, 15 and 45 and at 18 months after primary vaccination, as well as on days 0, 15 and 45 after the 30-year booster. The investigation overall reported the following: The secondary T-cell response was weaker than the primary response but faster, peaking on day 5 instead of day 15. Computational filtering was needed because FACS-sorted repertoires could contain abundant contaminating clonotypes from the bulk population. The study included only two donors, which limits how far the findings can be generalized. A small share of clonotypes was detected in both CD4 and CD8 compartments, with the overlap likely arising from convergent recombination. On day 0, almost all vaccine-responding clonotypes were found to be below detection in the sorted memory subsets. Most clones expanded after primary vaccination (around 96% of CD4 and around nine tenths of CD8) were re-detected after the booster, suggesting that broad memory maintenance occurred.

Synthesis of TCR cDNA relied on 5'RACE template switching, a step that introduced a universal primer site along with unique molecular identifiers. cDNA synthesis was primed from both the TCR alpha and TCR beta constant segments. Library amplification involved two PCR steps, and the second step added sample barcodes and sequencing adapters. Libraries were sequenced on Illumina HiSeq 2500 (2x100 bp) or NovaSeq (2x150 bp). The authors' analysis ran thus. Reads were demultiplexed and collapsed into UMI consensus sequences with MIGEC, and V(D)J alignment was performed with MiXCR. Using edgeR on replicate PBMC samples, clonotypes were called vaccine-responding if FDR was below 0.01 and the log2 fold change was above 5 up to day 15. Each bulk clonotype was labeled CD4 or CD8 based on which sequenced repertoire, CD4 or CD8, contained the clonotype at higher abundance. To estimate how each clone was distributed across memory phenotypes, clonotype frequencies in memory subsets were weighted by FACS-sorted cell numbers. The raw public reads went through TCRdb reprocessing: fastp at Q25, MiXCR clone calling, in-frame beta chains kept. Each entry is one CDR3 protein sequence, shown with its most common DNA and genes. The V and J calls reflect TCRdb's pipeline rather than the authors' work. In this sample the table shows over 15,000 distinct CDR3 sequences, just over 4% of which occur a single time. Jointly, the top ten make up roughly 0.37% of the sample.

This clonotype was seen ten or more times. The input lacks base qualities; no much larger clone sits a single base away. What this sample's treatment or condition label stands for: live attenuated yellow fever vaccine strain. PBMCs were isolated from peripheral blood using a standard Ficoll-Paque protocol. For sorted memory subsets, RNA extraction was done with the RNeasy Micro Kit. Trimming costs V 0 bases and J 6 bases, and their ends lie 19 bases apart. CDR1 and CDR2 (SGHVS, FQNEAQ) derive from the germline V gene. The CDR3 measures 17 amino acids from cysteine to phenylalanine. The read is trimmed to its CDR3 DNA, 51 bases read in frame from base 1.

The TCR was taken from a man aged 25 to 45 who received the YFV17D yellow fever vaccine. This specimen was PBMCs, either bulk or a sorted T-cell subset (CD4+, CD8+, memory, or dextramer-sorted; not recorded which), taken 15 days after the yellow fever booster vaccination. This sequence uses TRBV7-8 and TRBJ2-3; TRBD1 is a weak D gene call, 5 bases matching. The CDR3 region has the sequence CASSLARTPNRRDTQYF. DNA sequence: TGTGCCAGCAGCTTAGCGCGGACACCGAACCGCCGGGATACGCAGTATTTT.